This TCR beta chain emerged from a study of somatic mutations in cytotoxic T cells in rheumatoid arthritis. The assay was immunoSEQ multiplex PCR, and TCRdb's table has in-frame clones only and misses some. The sample holds 9,500 to 15,000 clones, 75% to 90% seen once. The V gene's germline CDR1 is MGHRA and CDR2 YSYEKL. CDR3 size: 17 residues. Trimming pared 0 bases from V and 4 bases from J, leaving 16 bases between. CD4+ and CD8+ cells were isolated by positive magnetic bead selection, with purity checked by flow cytometry. This clone is judged medium-sized (0.01 to 0.1%). The sample taken for sequencing was CD8+ T cells sorted from blood. The TCR originated in a woman aged 55-69 years in good health. V gene TRBV4-1 combines with J gene TRBJ2-1; weak D call: TRBD1 (6 bases). Written as DNA, the CDR3 is TGCGCCAGCAGCCAAGAAGGGGGTAGCGCATTATACAATGAGCAGTTCTTC. Encoded protein: CASSQEGGSALYNEQFF.